A single sample is the source of the 9 T cell receptor beta chains below, sequenced in a study of shared clonotypes between healthy human individuals. Naive CD8 cells, CD45RO-negative and positively selected for CCR7, excluded terminally differentiated effector memory CD45RA+ cells. Generated by immunoSEQ multiplex PCR, the TCRdb table keeps only in-frame clones and is missing some. The sample yields 1.5 million to 2.5 million clones, less than 95% seen once. Source material: naive CD8+ T cells sorted from blood. These receptors came from a man aged 18 to 35 in good health.

This chain connects TRBV5-4 to TRBJ2-7; D gene uncertain. This CDR3 is built from 14 residues. Germline CDR1 and CDR2: SGHNT and YYREEE (reference sequence). Trimming shortened V by 4 bases and J by 5 bases, and 16 bases separated the two germline ends. In nucleotides, the CDR3 is TGTGCCAGCAGCCTGGACGAGGTTTTGGACGAGCAGTACTTC. Its translation: CASSLDEVLDEQYF.

The chain links TRBV11-3 to TRBJ2-2; TRBD1 matches at 10 bases. The CDR3 consists of 16 residues. The V segment lost 0 bases and the J segment 5 bases; nucleotides outside the gene matches: 3. The V gene's germline CDR1 is SGHNT and CDR2 YENEEA. Written as DNA, the CDR3 is TGTGCCAGCAGCTTAGAGGGGACAGGGGATACCGGGGAGCTGTTTTTT. This codes for CASSLEGTGDTGELFF. The variable domain in full, with the rest retrieved from reference TRBV11-3 and TRBJ2-2, is EAGVVQSPRYKIIEKKQPVAFWCNPISGHNTLYWYLQNLGQGPELLIRYENEEAVDDSQLPKDRFSAERLKGVDSTLKIQPAELGDSAVYLCASSLEGTGDTGELFFGEGSRLTVL.

The V and J genes are TRBV5-4 and TRBJ1-4, with D possibly TRBD1 on 6 matching bases. The CDR3 spans 13 residues. V lost 2 bases and J lost 8, with 10 bases in between. Germline values: CDR1 SGHNT, CDR2 YYREEE (reference sequence). The chain's CDR3 is CASSFARGEKLFF. For the CDR3, the DNA is TGTGCCAGCAGCTTTGCCAGGGGCGAAAAACTGTTTTTT. Filled out from reference TRBV5-4 and TRBJ1-4, the complete variable domain reads ETGVTQSPTHLIKTRGQQVTLRCSSQSGHNTVSWYQQALGQGPQFIFQYYREEENGRGNFPPRFSGLQFPNYSSELNVNALELDDSALYLCASSFARGEKLFFGSGTQLSVL.

The chain recombines TRBV18 with TRBJ2-7; no clear D. V was pared by 6 bases and J by 0 bases, with 12 bases between. Germline loops: CDR1 KGHSH, CDR2 LQKENI. The CDR3 loop spans 14 amino acids. The CDR3 nucleotides read TGTGCCAGCTCGCGGACCACGAGCTCCTACGAGCAGTACTTC. This codes for CASSRTTSSYEQYF.

This chain uses TRBV28 with TRBJ2-7; no firm D call. CDR1 and CDR2 (germline): MDHEN, SYDVKM. V was pared by 4 bases and J by 0 bases, with 4 bases between. CDR3 length: 12 residues. The CDR3 region has the DNA TGTGCCAGCAGTTGGAGCTCCTACGAGCAGTACTTC. Protein product: CASSWSSYEQYF.

CDR3 sequence (DNA): TGCGCCAGCAGCCACTCACTAGCGGGAGTTGGGCCAGATACGCAGTATTTT. Protein product: CASSHSLAGVGPDTQYF. This sequence joins TRBV4-3 and TRBJ2-3; TRBD2 agrees at 11 bases. The length of the CDR3 is 17 residues. CDR1 and CDR2 (germline): LGHNA, YSLEER. J lost 4 bases, V lost 3 bases, and 9 bases had no gene match.

The V and J genes are TRBV11-1 and TRBJ1-1; D possibly corresponds to TRBD1 (5 bases). The CDR3 covers 14 residues. Trimming took off 3 bases at V and 10 bases at J, with 18 bases between the two ends. In germline, CDR1 is SGHAT, CDR2 FQDESV (reference sequence). The CDR3 nucleotides read TGTGCCAGCAGCTTCGACGGGACTCCAAGGGCAGCTTTCTTT. It is translated as CASSFDGTPRAAFF.

This chain uses TRBV6-6 with TRBJ1-2; D not resolved. From germline, CDR1 is MNHNY and CDR2 SVGAGI (reference sequence). This CDR3 has 14 amino acids. With 2 bases removed from V and 8 bases from J, the gap between germline ends came to 15 bases. The CDR3 bases are TGTGCCAGCAGTTACACCGAAGGTCCGGAAGGCTACACCTTC. Encoded protein: CASSYTEGPEGYTF.

The chain is built from TRBV23-1 and TRBJ1-1; D remains unclear. TRBV23-1 is filed as an ORF, its function uncertain. The CDR3 extends over 13 amino acids. The V end lost 2 bases, the J end lost 4 bases, and 8 bases lay between the germline ends. CDR3 region: CASSQPPGTEAFF. The CDR3 DNA is TGCGCCAGCAGTCAACCCCCGGGCACTGAAGCTTTCTTT.